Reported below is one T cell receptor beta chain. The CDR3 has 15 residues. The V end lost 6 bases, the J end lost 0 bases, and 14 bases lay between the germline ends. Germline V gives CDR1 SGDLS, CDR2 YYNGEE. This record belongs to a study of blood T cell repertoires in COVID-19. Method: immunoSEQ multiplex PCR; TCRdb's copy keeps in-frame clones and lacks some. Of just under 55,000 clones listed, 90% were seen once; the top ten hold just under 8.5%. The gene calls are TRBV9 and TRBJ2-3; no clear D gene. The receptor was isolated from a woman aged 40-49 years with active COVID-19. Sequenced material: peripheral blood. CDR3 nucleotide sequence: TGTGCCAGCATCGAGAGAACTTATAGCACAGATACGCAGTATTTT. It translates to CASIERTYSTDTQYF.